This T cell receptor (beta chain) was sequenced during a study of cytomegalovirus exposure and HLA in healthy donors. Concerning this clone itself: As yet, its antigen is unknown.

The PCR made use of 60 Vbeta and 13 Jbeta primers. Profiled with immunoSEQ multiplex PCR; TCRdb holds only in-frame clones, not every one. The sample has approximately 160,000 clones, about four fifths seen once; the top ten hold 7.4%. General observations from the study: Per a prior analysis, the majority of TCR beta V segments were productive roughly 87% or roughly 30% of the time. Investigators reported about 160 TCR beta chains as tied to cytomegalovirus.

The sample was PBMCs. The sequence came from a male donor in good health and CMV-seropositive.

The CDR3 coding sequence is TGCGCCAGCGGTTACAGGGGCGGCAATCAGCCCCAGCATTTT. It translates to CASGYRGGNQPQHF. The chain joins TRBV23-1 to TRBJ1-5; 7 bases map to TRBD1. TRBV23-1 carries the ORF label, with uncertain function. V lost 8 bases, J lost 2 bases, and 6 bases stayed unmatched. The CDR3 covers 14 residues.